One sample yielded the 32 T cell receptor beta chains listed below, sequenced in a study of T cells in Graves' hyperthyroidism and ophthalmopathy. Amplification yielded TCR beta CDR3 regions, with RNA transcripts as the source. First-round RT-PCR with HTBI primers amplified the TCR CDR3 region. TCRdb re-called the multiplex PCR reads through MiXCR, storing one row per CDR3 protein. Seen here are 650,000 to 850,000 distinct CDR3 sequences, roughly 20% observed once, and the top ten hold over 15%. The specimen was blood. The receptor source for this set is a woman aged 50 to 60 with Graves' hyperthyroidism that later progressed to Graves' ophthalmopathy.

This clonotype has more than one count but fewer than ten. The rearrangement joins TRBV14 to TRBJ2-3; 10 bases map to TRBD2. Germline V lookup: CDR1 SGHDN, CDR2 FVKESK. V shed 0 bases and J 2 bases; nucleotides not matched to a gene: 5. The CDR3 has 17 amino acids. The CDR3 here is CASSQDWLAGATDTQYF. Here the CDR3 DNA reads TGTGCCAGCAGCCAAGATTGGCTAGCGGGGGCCACAGATACGCAGTATTTT.

In this sample, this clonotype turned up a few times. The rearrangement links TRBV20-1 to TRBJ1-2; D remains unclear. V was pared by 2 bases and J by 0 bases, with 7 bases between. Germline lookup yields CDR1 DFQATT and CDR2 SNEGSKA (reference sequence). The CDR3 totals 13 residues. In nucleotides, the CDR3 is TGCAGTGCTAGATTTCCAACTAACTATGGCTACACCTTC. It encodes CSARFPTNYGYTF.

Only a few counts were recorded for this clonotype. This sequence joins TRBV3-1 and TRBJ2-1; perhaps TRBD1 as D (5 bases). V lost 1 base to trimming and J lost 9 bases, with 13 bases between them. The CDR3 runs 14 residues. Germline values: CDR1 LGHDT, CDR2 YNNKEL (reference sequence). In DNA form, the CDR3 reads TGTGCCAGCAGCCAAGGGCCCCAGGGTGGTGAGCAGTTCTTC. Its protein is CASSQGPQGGEQFF.

The sample holds many counts of this clonotype. This chain links TRBV18 with TRBJ1-1; D not certain. The CDR3 contains 15 residues. CDR1 and CDR2 from the germline V gene are KGHSH and LQKENI. Trimming removed 0 bases at V and 0 bases at J, with 8 bases between. The DNA for the CDR3 is TGTGCCAGCTCACCACCTGGCAGAATGAACACTGAAGCTTTCTTT. This encodes CASSPPGRMNTEAFF.

V is TRBV20-1 and J is TRBJ2-1, with a weak D call TRBD2 (6 bases). The germline gives CDR1 DFQATT, CDR2 SNEGSKA (reference sequence). V lost 5 bases, J lost 6 bases, and 11 bases lay in between. The CDR3 has 12 residues. CDR3 in amino acids: CSAGLSGNEQFF. CDR3 DNA: TGCAGTGCTGGACTATCGGGCAATGAGCAGTTCTTC.

This clonotype was counted at least ten times. The V gene is TRBV7-3, the J gene TRBJ2-1; no firm D call. Germline loops: CDR1 SGHTA, CDR2 FQGTGA. V shed 0 bases and J shed 5 bases, with 11 bases lying between them. The CDR3 runs 15 residues. CDR3 protein: CASSLTGPGDNEQFF. The CDR3 DNA reads as TGTGCCAGCAGCTTAACTGGACCTGGGGACAATGAGCAGTTCTTC.

Only a few counts were recorded for this clonotype. The gene calls are TRBV12-3 or TRBV12-4 and TRBJ1-6; D is uncertain. V was pared by 5 bases and J by 9 bases, with 17 bases between. This CDR3 is 15 amino acids long. This chain's CDR3 is CASSRTFGHSSPLHF. Here the CDR3 DNA reads TGTGCCAGCAGTCGCACGTTTGGTCATAGTTCACCCCTCCACTTT.

A few counts support this clonotype. The genes are TRBV4-2 and TRBJ1-1; no clear D gene. This CDR3 has 13 residues. The germline V gene has CDR1 LGHNA and CDR2 YNFKEQ. Trimming cost V 1 base and J 6 bases, with 9 bases left between them. The CDR3 nucleotides read TGTGCCAGCAGCCAAGCGTCCGGGGCTGAAGCTTTCTTT. Amino acids: CASSQASGAEAFF.

A few counts support this clonotype. The chain links TRBV7-6 to TRBJ1-6; D is ambiguous. From germline, CDR1 is SGHVS and CDR2 FNYEAQ. The CDR3 is 13 amino acids. The germline V and J ends were trimmed by 1 base and 9 bases, with 7 bases remaining between them. CDR3 bases: TGTGCCAGCAGCTTAGAGGTTACTTCACCCCTCCACTTT. Its protein product is CASSLEVTSPLHF.

The chain joins TRBV5-1 to TRBJ1-5, with D maybe TRBD1 (5 bases). CDR3 length: 15 amino acids. Trimming shortened V by 4 bases and J by 9 bases, and 20 bases separated the two germline ends. Per the germline V gene, CDR1 is SGHRS and CDR2 is YFSETQ. For the CDR3, the DNA is TGCGCCAGCAGCCCAAATGGAGTGGGGGAGCCGCCCCAGCATTTT. Residues: CASSPNGVGEPPQHF.

This clonotype was seen only a few times. V and J are TRBV9 and TRBJ1-1, with TRBD1 matching over 10 bases. CDR3 length equals 15 residues. With 4 bases clipped from V and 8 bases from J, the junction kept 11 bases outside the gene matches. Per germline, CDR1 SGDLS and CDR2 YYNGEE. CDR3 in amino acids: CASSPGTGDTLEAFF. The CDR3 DNA sequence: TGTGCCAGCAGCCCAGGGACAGGGGATACATTGGAAGCTTTCTTT.

The genes are TRBV29-1 and TRBJ1-2; tentative D call: TRBD1 (5 bases). V lost 3 bases to trimming and J lost 4 bases, with 9 bases between them. CDR1 and CDR2 (germline): SQVTM, ANQGSEA. The CDR3 consists of 12 residues. Here the CDR3 DNA reads TGCAGCGTTGAGGGACTGTCCTATGGCTACACCTTC. It specifies CSVEGLSYGYTF.

The sample holds many counts of this clonotype. J is TRBJ2-1 and V is TRBV7-8, with TRBD1 matching 12 bases. J lost 6 bases, V lost 5 bases, and 8 bases had no gene match. The CDR3 runs 16 residues. CDR1 is SGHVS and CDR2 is FQNEAQ in the germline V gene. The CDR3 sequence: CASSPNRDRGLNEQFF. The CDR3 coding sequence is TGTGCCAGCAGCCCGAATCGGGACAGGGGGCTCAATGAGCAGTTCTTC.

The genes are TRBV6-1 and TRBJ1-5, with D unresolved. Looked up from germline, CDR1 is MNHNS and CDR2 is SASEGT. This CDR3 has 15 amino acids. The ends were cut back, 6 bases at V and 5 bases at J, with 17 bases in the middle. The CDR3 reads CASRPMAEFDQPQHF. CDR3 nucleotide sequence: TGTGCCAGCAGACCCATGGCAGAGTTCGATCAGCCCCAGCATTTT.

J is TRBJ2-7 and V is TRBV6-1, with 7 nucleotides matching TRBD1. CDR3 length equals 14 residues. J lost 3 bases, V lost 8 bases, and 10 bases had no gene match. From germline, CDR1 is MNHNS and CDR2 SASEGT. CDR3 region: CASLGAGGGYEQYF. The CDR3 nucleotides read TGTGCCAGCCTTGGGGCAGGGGGTGGCTACGAGCAGTACTTC.

The gene calls are TRBV3-1 and TRBJ1-2; D remains unclear. The ends were cut back, 0 bases at V and 2 bases at J, with 10 bases in the middle. Germline assignment: CDR1 LGHDT and CDR2 YNNKEL (reference sequence). This CDR3 is 15 amino acids long. The CDR3 coding sequence is TGTGCCAGCAGCCAAGATGCGAGTTTAAACTATGGCTACACCTTC. Translation gives CASSQDASLNYGYTF.

This chain links TRBV25-1 with TRBJ1-2; TRBD1 aligns across 7 bases. Germline CDR1 and CDR2: MGHDK and SYGVNS. V was clipped by 1 base and J by 2 bases; unmatched bases: 4. The CDR3 is 15 residues long. The CDR3 protein is CASSESIQGNYGYTF. The CDR3 region has the DNA TGTGCCAGCAGTGAATCTATACAGGGGAACTATGGCTACACCTTC.

This clonotype was seen many times. The chain recombines TRBV5-1 with TRBJ2-3; D gene unclear. This CDR3 has 14 residues. Germline CDR1 SGHRS, CDR2 YFSETQ. The ends were cut back, 9 bases at V and 2 bases at J, with 16 bases in the middle. This CDR3 reads CATTRRGNTDTQYF. The CDR3 DNA follows: TGCGCCACCACGCGTCGAGGTAACACAGATACGCAGTATTTT.

The rearrangement links TRBV6-2 or TRBV6-3 to TRBJ2-4, with 9 bases matching TRBD1. With V trimmed by 8 bases and J by 7 bases, 6 bases remained unmatched. Germline V gene sequence: CDR1 MNHEY, CDR2 SVGEGT. The CDR3 totals 13 residues. The CDR3 bases are TGTGCCAGCCATCGGGGGACAGGGAACATTCAGTACTTC. Translation: CASHRGTGNIQYF.

This clonotype was observed many times. The chain couples TRBV28 to TRBJ1-2; D perhaps matches TRBD1 (5 bases). The CDR3 is 15 residues long. V was trimmed by 0 bases and J by 4 bases, leaving 12 bases between them. Per the germline V gene, CDR1 is MDHEN and CDR2 is SYDVKM. This CDR3 reads CASSLWSGGGYGYTF. The CDR3 coding sequence is TGTGCCAGCAGTTTATGGAGCGGGGGGGGCTATGGCTACACCTTC.

This clonotype came up many times. This chain links TRBV12-5 with TRBJ1-1, with D uncertain. The V and J ends lost 6 bases and 3 bases respectively, with 11 bases between them. This CDR3 is built from 13 residues. Germline V lookup: CDR1 LGHNT, CDR2 FRNRAP. The CDR3 DNA reads as TGTGCTAGTGGCCGGAGGGTGGACACTGAAGCTTTCTTT. Its protein product is CASGRRVDTEAFF.

The CDR3, as DNA: TGCGCCAGCAGCCAAGGACAAAGGGCGGAGGGCTACACCTTC. Protein sequence: CASSQGQRAEGYTF. The rearrangement joins TRBV5-1 to TRBJ1-2; perhaps TRBD1 as D (5 bases). The CDR3 has 14 amino acids. V lost 4 bases and J lost 8, with 18 bases in between. Germline V lookup: CDR1 SGHRS, CDR2 YFSETQ.

Many counts were recorded for this clonotype. The V call is TRBV20-1, the J call TRBJ2-1, with TRBD1 matching over 10 bases. CDR3 length: 13 amino acids. Losses at the gene ends were 4 bases for V and 11 bases for J; bases not matched to a gene: 8. Looked up from germline, CDR1 is DFQATT and CDR2 is SNEGSKA (reference sequence). The CDR3 loop reads CSATRTGGFKQFF. The DNA for the CDR3 is TGCAGTGCTACGAGGACAGGGGGGTTTAAGCAGTTCTTC.

The chain has TRBV10-3 and TRBJ2-1, with unresolved D. The germline CDR1 and CDR2 sequences are ENHRY and SYGVKD. The CDR3 consists of 14 residues. Trimming left V 4 bases short and J 0 bases short, with 7 bases between. This CDR3 is CAISGQSSYNEQFF. CDR3 nucleotides: TGTGCCATCAGTGGCCAGAGCTCCTACAATGAGCAGTTCTTC.

At least ten counts were recorded for this clonotype. The J gene is TRBJ1-5, the V gene TRBV11-2; TRBD1 might be the D (5 bases). Germline V lookup: CDR1 SGHAT, CDR2 FQNNGV. The V and J ends lost 6 bases and 1 base respectively, with 13 bases between them. The CDR3 spans 15 residues. CDR3 sequence (DNA): TGTGCCAGCAGTACAGGAGGGGCAAGCAATCAGCCCCAGCATTTT. Amino acids: CASSTGGASNQPQHF. Filled out from reference TRBV11-2 and TRBJ1-5, the complete variable domain reads EAGVAQSPRYKIIEKRQSVAFWCNPISGHATLYWYQQILGQGPKLLIQFQNNGVVDDSQLPKDRFSAERLKGVDSTLKIQPAKLEDSAVYLCASSTGGASNQPQHFGDGTRLSIL.

This clonotype was observed once. This chain links TRBV5-1 with TRBJ2-2, with D hard to call. Germline values: CDR1 SGHRS, CDR2 YFSETQ. The CDR3 has 16 amino acids. V was cut by 0 bases and J by 0 bases, with 9 bases left in between. The CDR3 region has the DNA TGCGCCAGCAGCTTGGGGGCAGGCGCGAACACCGGGGAGCTGTTTTTT. Translation: CASSLGAGANTGELFF.

The rearrangement uses TRBV7-9 and TRBJ2-5; 7 positions agree with TRBD1. The ends lost 1 base at V and 5 bases at J; junction bases unmatched: 4. Germline-derived CDR1 and CDR2 are SEHNR and FQNEAQ (reference sequence). This CDR3 spans 14 amino acids. The CDR3: CASSLGDSPETQYF. The DNA for the CDR3 is TGTGCCAGCAGCTTAGGGGACAGTCCCGAGACCCAGTACTTC. The whole variable domain, remainder taken from reference TRBV7-9 and TRBJ2-5, is DTGVSQNPRHKITKRGQNVTFRCDPISEHNRLYWYRQTLGQGPEFLTYFQNEAQLEKSRLLSDRFSAERPKGSFSTLEIQRTEQGDSAMYLCASSLGDSPETQYFGPGTRLLVL.

This clonotype was seen at least ten times. The CDR3: CASSPSRGGETQYF. The DNA of the CDR3 is TGTGCCAGCAGCCCCTCGCGGGGCGGGGAGACCCAGTACTTC. The chain uses TRBV6-1 and TRBJ2-5, with D possibly TRBD2 on 6 matching bases. Looked up from germline, CDR1 is MNHNS and CDR2 is SASEGT. The CDR3 runs to 14 residues. Trimming shortened V by 6 bases and J by 5 bases, and 16 bases separated the two germline ends.

This clonotype was picked up a small number of times. The chain uses TRBV7-8 and TRBJ2-5; no firm D call. CDR3 length: 13 amino acids. The V and J ends lost 3 bases and 2 bases respectively, with 7 bases between them. Per the germline V gene, CDR1 is SGHVS and CDR2 is FQNEAQ. CDR3 amino acids: CASSLHQQETQYF. The CDR3 coding sequence is TGTGCCAGCAGCTTGCACCAACAAGAGACCCAGTACTTC.

In this sample, this clonotype turned up many times. The chain links TRBV2 to TRBJ1-1; D is possibly TRBD1 (6 bases). Trimming took off 6 bases at V and 6 bases at J, with 17 bases between the two ends. Germline V lookup: CDR1 SNHLY, CDR2 FYNNEI. The CDR3 is made up of 14 amino acids. CDR3 amino acids: CASRNRDLDAEAFF. The CDR3 DNA reads as TGTGCCAGCAGGAACAGGGACTTAGACGCTGAAGCTTTCTTT.

This clonotype was found many times. V usage is TRBV30 and J usage is TRBJ2-7; weak D call: TRBD1 (6 bases). Trimming shortened V by 8 bases and J by 3 bases, and 11 bases separated the two germline ends. Per the germline V gene, CDR1 is GTSNPN and CDR2 is SVGIG (reference sequence). The CDR3 runs 11 residues. The CDR3 coding sequence is TGTGCCCTAAACAGGGACTACGAGCAGTACTTC. It is translated as CALNRDYEQYF.

There are a few counts of this clonotype. The chain is built from TRBV19 and TRBJ1-1, with TRBD1 matching over 9 bases. J lost 6 bases, V lost 10 bases, and 15 bases had no gene match. Germline CDR1 LNHDA, CDR2 SQIVND (reference sequence). This CDR3 contains 15 residues. The CDR3 loop reads CATKQEQDRGAEAFF. The DNA of the CDR3 is TGTGCCACTAAACAAGAACAAGACAGGGGGGCTGAAGCTTTCTTT.